These 18 T cell receptor beta chains were sequenced from one sample in a study of CD8 T cells in ankylosing spondylitis. Study-wide points: A TCR beta motif made of 7 to 9 highly homologous variants seemed typical of ankylosing spondylitis blood.

These receptors are not linked to any known antigen. TCRdb independently ran MiXCR on the 5' RACE reads; one entry per CDR3 protein. The table lists around 890,000 distinct CDR3 sequences, 12% of them singletons, with less than 0.65% in the top ten. Sequenced input: blood, either unsorted or a sorted T cell fraction (not recorded which). The receptors come from a male donor with ankylosing spondylitis.

The chain has TRBV12-3 or TRBV12-4 and TRBJ2-2; no clear D gene. The CDR3 runs 12 residues. V was clipped by 6 bases and J by 7 bases, with 9 bases between them. CDR3 sequence (DNA): TGTGCCAGCAGCCCATTTGACGGGGAGCTGTTTTTT. It yields the protein CASSPFDGELFF.

This clonotype was seen more than once but under ten times. The CDR3 DNA reads TGTGCCAGCAGCGTAGCGGAGGGAAACTACGAGCAGTACTTC. It yields the protein CASSVAEGNYEQYF. The chain couples TRBV9 to TRBJ2-7, with D possibly matching TRBD2 (6 bases). V was pared by 0 bases and J by 3 bases, with 10 bases between. This CDR3 is 14 amino acids long. Per germline, CDR1 SGDLS and CDR2 YYNGEE. The variable domain in full, completed from reference TRBV9 and TRBJ2-7, reads DSGVTQTPKHLITATGQRVTLRCSPRSGDLSVYWYQQSLDQGLQFLIQYYNGEERAKGNILERFSAQQFPDLHSELNLSSLELGDSALYFCASSVAEGNYEQYFGPGTRLTVT.

This clonotype was recorded at least ten times. At one of its ends the junction is not consistent with the germline gene, which may arise from a read error. The rearrangement links TRBV7-7 to TRBJ2-5; D uncertain. Germline V gene lookup returns CDR1 SSHAT and CDR2 FNYEAQ (reference sequence). The CDR3 is 14 residues long. The CDR3 DNA sequence: TGTGCTAGCAGCTTAGGCGGTAGTGGGGAGACCCAGTACTTC. It encodes CASSLGGSGETQYF.

The rearrangement links TRBV20-1 to TRBJ2-3, with TRBD2 as a possible D gene (5 bases). Germline CDR1 and CDR2: DFQATT and SNEGSKA (reference sequence). The CDR3 has 14 residues. V was trimmed by 5 bases and J by 2 bases, leaving 14 bases between them. In DNA, the CDR3 is TGCAGTGCTCCGGCGGGCCAGGTCACAGATACGCAGTATTTT. Its protein is CSAPAGQVTDTQYF.

This chain uses TRBV20-1 with TRBJ1-5; D is ambiguous. The V gene's germline CDR1 is DFQATT and CDR2 SNEGSKA (reference sequence). V was cut by 3 bases and J by 1 base, with 10 bases left in between. The CDR3 has 14 amino acids. The CDR3 reads CSASQAASNQPQHF. The CDR3 DNA reads TGCAGTGCTAGTCAGGCAGCGAGCAATCAGCCCCAGCATTTT.

The CDR3 loop is CSARDTWQNQPQHF. DNA for the CDR3: TGCAGTGCTAGAGATACGTGGCAGAATCAGCCCCAGCATTTT. The V gene is TRBV20-1, the J gene TRBJ1-5, with D unresolved. V was pared by 0 bases and J by 4 bases, with 10 bases between. The CDR3 runs 14 residues. Germline CDR1 is DFQATT and CDR2 is SNEGSKA (reference sequence).

The genes are TRBV27 and TRBJ2-1; D not resolved. The germline gives CDR1 MNHEY, CDR2 SMNVEV (reference sequence). This CDR3 region has 17 residues. V was trimmed by 2 bases and J by 4 bases, leaving 18 bases between them. CDR3 sequence (DNA): TGTGCCAGCAGTTTAATCGTTAGCTCCAAAAAATACAATGAGCAGTTCTTC. It codes for CASSLIVSSKKYNEQFF.

This clonotype was picked up a small number of times. This chain links TRBV6-2 or TRBV6-3 with TRBJ2-7; tentative D call: TRBD2 (5 bases). Per the germline V gene, CDR1 is MNHEY and CDR2 is SVGEGT. V lost 8 bases, J lost 9 bases, and 14 bases lay in between. The CDR3 spans 11 residues. The CDR3 DNA follows: TGTGCCAGCGCCCAGGCGGCGGGGCAGTACTTC. This codes for CASAQAAGQYF.

This clonotype was detected a few times. The chain recombines TRBV7-3 with TRBJ2-7; 8 bases agree with TRBD1. V lost 1 base to trimming and J lost 1 base; unmatched junction nucleotides: 3. The CDR3 runs 15 residues. Germline values: CDR1 SGHTA, CDR2 FQGTGA. This CDR3 is CASSLSGTGSYEQYF. The CDR3, as DNA: TGTGCCAGCAGCTTAAGCGGGACAGGTTCCTACGAGCAGTACTTC. The full variable domain, in which reference TRBV7-3 and TRBJ2-7 provide the parts outside the CDR3, is GAGVSQTPSNKVTEKGKYVELRCDPISGHTALYWYRQSLGQGPEFLIYFQGTGAADDSGLPNDRFFAVRPEGSVSTLKIQRTERGDSAVYLCASSLSGTGSYEQYFGPGTRLTVT.

This clonotype has a count of ten or more. The chain has TRBV20-1 and TRBJ2-7, with TRBD1 identical over 7 bases. CDR3 size: 12 residues. V lost 2 bases and J lost 3; bases outside the gene matches: 1. Germline-derived CDR1 and CDR2 are DFQATT and SNEGSKA (reference sequence). CDR3 DNA sequence: TGCAGTGCTAGAAGGGACAGCTACGAGCAGTACTTC. It encodes CSARRDSYEQYF.

This clonotype has just a few counts. The chain has TRBV11-2 and TRBJ1-5; D is uncertain. Deletions cut 2 bases from V and 5 bases from J, with 4 bases between. Germline V CDR1 and CDR2: SGHAT, FQNNGV. This CDR3 spans 12 amino acids. CDR3: CASSLQDQPQHF. CDR3 bases: TGTGCCAGCAGCTTACAAGATCAGCCCCAGCATTTT.

The chain joins TRBV20-1 to TRBJ2-1; D is unresolved. Germline-derived CDR1 and CDR2 are DFQATT and SNEGSKA (reference sequence). The germline V and J ends were trimmed by 0 bases and 7 bases, with 13 bases remaining between them. The CDR3 sequence is 14 residues long. CDR3 sequence reads: CSARDRTRPNEQFF. CDR3 DNA: TGCAGTGCTAGAGATAGGACCCGCCCAAATGAGCAGTTCTTC.

The chain combines TRBV15 with TRBJ2-5; D remains unclear. V was trimmed by 6 bases and J by 7 bases, leaving 12 bases between them. The CDR3 consists of 12 residues. Looked up from germline, CDR1 is LNHNV and CDR2 is YYDKDF (reference sequence). The CDR3 spells CATSQTPSTQYF. The CDR3 region has the DNA TGTGCCACCAGTCAGACACCGTCGACCCAGTACTTC.

The V and J genes are TRBV12-2 and TRBJ1-2. TRBV12-2 is labeled a pseudogene. This CDR3 contains 14 residues. The CDR3 reads CASRLLGLTGGYTF. The CDR3, as DNA: TGTGCAAGTCGCTTACTGGGCCTTACCGGTGGCTACACCTTC.

This clonotype was seen a handful of times. This rearrangement joins TRBV20-1 to TRBJ1-5, with a weak D call TRBD1 (5 bases). The germline V and J ends were trimmed by 5 bases and 7 bases, with 18 bases remaining between them. CDR1 DFQATT and CDR2 SNEGSKA come from the germline V gene (reference sequence). This CDR3 region has 14 residues. As DNA, the CDR3 is TGCAGTGCTTCCCCGGGAGGGACGGGACAGCCCCAGCATTTT. This encodes CSASPGGTGQPQHF.

This clonotype was seen more than once but under ten times. This rearrangement joins TRBV18 to TRBJ1-4; no clear D gene. Trimming took 3 bases from V and 6 from J, leaving 8 bases between them. In germline, CDR1 is KGHSH, CDR2 LQKENI. There are 13 residues in the CDR3. CDR3 in amino acids: CASSPSGDEKLFF. The DNA of the CDR3 is TGTGCCAGCTCACCTTCCGGGGATGAAAAACTGTTTTTT. Using reference TRBV18 and TRBJ1-4 for the parts outside the CDR3, the full variable domain is NAGVMQNPRHLVRRRGQEARLRCSPMKGHSHVYWYRQLPEEGLKFMVYLQKENIIDESGMPKERFSAEFPKEGPSILRIQQVVRGDSAAYFCASSPSGDEKLFFGSGTQLSVL.

Here the CDR3 reads CASRTGDLYGYTF. The DNA for the CDR3 is TGTGCCAGCCGGACAGGGGATTTGTATGGCTACACCTTC. This chain joins TRBV6-2 or TRBV6-3 and TRBJ1-2, with TRBD1 matching over 9 bases. The CDR3 runs 13 residues. Germline V lookup: CDR1 MNHEY, CDR2 SVGEGT. V gave up 8 bases and J gave up 5 bases; unmatched junction bases: 6.

The chain carries TRBV4-3 and TRBJ2-1, with D uncertain. Trimming stripped 1 base from V and 8 bases from J, with 18 bases between. From germline, CDR1 is LGHNA and CDR2 YSLEER. The CDR3 is made up of 16 amino acids. The CDR3 reads CASSQAPPTNVDEQFF. The DNA of the CDR3 is TGCGCCAGCAGCCAAGCCCCGCCCACCAATGTGGATGAGCAGTTCTTC.